A single sample is the source of the 5 T cell receptor beta chains below, sequenced in a study of technical replicates of blood from a handful of donors. TCRdb's table, derived via immunoSEQ multiplex PCR, lists solely in-frame clones and lacks some. The sample includes about 75,000 clones, around 97% of them seen just once. The sequenced sample consisted of T cells isolated from PBMCs. These receptors were taken from a human donor in good health.

The J gene is TRBJ2-5, the V gene TRBV28, with 10 positions matching TRBD2. V was pared by 5 bases and J by 5 bases, with 11 bases of the junction left unmatched. CDR3 length: 16 amino acids. Per the germline V gene, CDR1 is MDHEN and CDR2 is SYDVKM. In DNA, the CDR3 is TGTGCCAGCAGTAAGCTAGCGGGAGTATTTGAGGAGACCCAGTACTTC. Protein: CASSKLAGVFEETQYF.

The CDR3 coding sequence is TGTGCCAGCAGCGATCGAGTCCCGGGACAGTCGTCGGATGGCGAGCAGTACTTC. Encoded protein: CASSDRVPGQSSDGEQYF. The rearrangement links TRBV2 to TRBJ2-7; 7 bases align to TRBD1. Losses at the gene ends were 6 bases for V and 6 bases for J; bases not matched to a gene: 23. The CDR3 consists of 18 residues. Per the germline V gene, CDR1 is SNHLY and CDR2 is FYNNEI.

The CDR3 bases are TGTGCCAGCAGTGGGGGCAGGGGTACTTACGAGCAGTACTTC. Residues: CASSGGRGTYEQYF. The chain combines TRBV2 with TRBJ2-7, with D perhaps TRBD1 (6 bases). V shed 4 bases and J shed 4 bases, with 14 bases lying between them. Germline CDR1 SNHLY, CDR2 FYNNEI. The CDR3 sequence is 14 residues long.

This clone was observed once. J is TRBJ2-7 and V is TRBV7-3; D is perhaps TRBD2 (6 bases). V was trimmed by 5 bases and J by 5 bases, leaving 16 bases between them. CDR3 length: 14 amino acids. Germline V lookup: CDR1 SGHTA, CDR2 FQGTGA. The CDR3 protein is CASSPQGLANEQYF. The DNA of the CDR3 is TGTGCCAGCAGCCCGCAAGGGCTAGCGAACGAGCAGTACTTC.

The rearrangement links TRBV6-5 to TRBJ1-1; no reliable D call. V was pared by 2 bases and J by 7 bases, with 8 bases between. This CDR3 has 12 residues. Germline V gene lookup returns CDR1 MNHEY and CDR2 SVGAGI. CDR3 loop: CASSYGAREAFF. The CDR3 DNA follows: TGTGCCAGCAGTTACGGAGCTCGTGAAGCTTTCTTT.